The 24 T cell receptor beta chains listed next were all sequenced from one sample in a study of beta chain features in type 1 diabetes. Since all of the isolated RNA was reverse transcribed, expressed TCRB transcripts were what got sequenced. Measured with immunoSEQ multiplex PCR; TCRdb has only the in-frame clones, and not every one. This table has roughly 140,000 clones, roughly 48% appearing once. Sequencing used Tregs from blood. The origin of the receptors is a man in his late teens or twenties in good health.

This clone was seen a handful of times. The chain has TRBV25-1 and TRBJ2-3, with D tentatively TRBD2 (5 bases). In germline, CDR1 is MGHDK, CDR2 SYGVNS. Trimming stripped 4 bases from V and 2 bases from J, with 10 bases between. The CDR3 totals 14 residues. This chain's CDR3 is CASSAEADTDTQYF. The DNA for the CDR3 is TGTGCCAGCAGTGCGGAAGCGGACACAGATACGCAGTATTTT.

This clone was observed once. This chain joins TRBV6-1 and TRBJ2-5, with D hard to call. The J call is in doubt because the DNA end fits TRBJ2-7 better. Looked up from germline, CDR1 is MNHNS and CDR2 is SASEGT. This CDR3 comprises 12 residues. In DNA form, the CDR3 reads TGTGCCAGCAGCTCGAGGAGCTACGAGCAGTACTTC. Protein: CASSSRSYEQYF.

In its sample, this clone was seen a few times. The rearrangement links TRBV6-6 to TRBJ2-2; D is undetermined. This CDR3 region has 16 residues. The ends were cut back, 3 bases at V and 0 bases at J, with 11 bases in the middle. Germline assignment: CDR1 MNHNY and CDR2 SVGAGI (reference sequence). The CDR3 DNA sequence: TGTGCCAGCAGTTATCGCCAGGAAGCGAACACCGGGGAGCTGTTTTTT. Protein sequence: CASSYRQEANTGELFF.

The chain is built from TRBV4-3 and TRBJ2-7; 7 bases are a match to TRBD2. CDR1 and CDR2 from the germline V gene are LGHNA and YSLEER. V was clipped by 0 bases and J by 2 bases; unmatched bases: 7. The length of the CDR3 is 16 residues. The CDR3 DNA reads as TGCGCCAGCAGCCAAGAGAGGAGCGGGATTCCCTACGAGCAGTACTTC. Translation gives CASSQERSGIPYEQYF.

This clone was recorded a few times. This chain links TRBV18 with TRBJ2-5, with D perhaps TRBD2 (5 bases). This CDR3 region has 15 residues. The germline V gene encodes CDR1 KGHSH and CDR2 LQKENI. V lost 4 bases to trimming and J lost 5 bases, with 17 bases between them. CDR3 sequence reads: CASSQDEAVRETQYF. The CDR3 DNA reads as TGTGCCAGCTCACAGGACGAAGCGGTCCGGGAGACCCAGTACTTC.

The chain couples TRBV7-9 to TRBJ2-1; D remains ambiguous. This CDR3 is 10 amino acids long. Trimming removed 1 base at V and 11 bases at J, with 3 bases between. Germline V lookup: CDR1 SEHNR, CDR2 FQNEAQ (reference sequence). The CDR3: CASSLGQQFF. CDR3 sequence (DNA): TGTGCCAGCAGCTTAGGGCAGCAGTTCTTC.

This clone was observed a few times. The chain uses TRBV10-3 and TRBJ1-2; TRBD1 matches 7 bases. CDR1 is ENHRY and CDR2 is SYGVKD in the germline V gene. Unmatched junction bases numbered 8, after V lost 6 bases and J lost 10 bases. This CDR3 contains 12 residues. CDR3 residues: CAISDRVKDYTF. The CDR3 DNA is TGTGCCATCAGCGACAGGGTAAAGGACTACACCTTC.

CDR3 amino acids: CASSQGQIREAFF. DNA for the CDR3: TGTGCCAGCAGCCAGGGACAGATTCGTGAAGCTTTCTTT. The chain uses TRBV7-9 and TRBJ1-1; TRBD1 matches at 7 bases. J was trimmed by 7 bases and V by 5 bases; bases with no gene match: 7. CDR3 length: 13 residues. In germline, CDR1 is SEHNR, CDR2 FQNEAQ (reference sequence). Full variable domain (rest looked up from reference TRBV7-9 and TRBJ1-1): DTGVSQNPRHKITKRGQNVTFRCDPISEHNRLYWYRQTLGQGPEFLTYFQNEAQLEKSRLLSDRFSAERPKGSFSTLEIQRTEQGDSAMYLCASSQGQIREAFFGQGTRLTVV.

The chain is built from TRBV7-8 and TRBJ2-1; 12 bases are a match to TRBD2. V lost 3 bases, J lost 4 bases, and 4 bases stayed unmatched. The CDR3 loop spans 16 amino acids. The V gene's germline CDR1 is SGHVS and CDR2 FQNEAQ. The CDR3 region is CASSFLAGGLYNEQFF. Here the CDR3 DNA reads TGTGCCAGCAGCTTTCTAGCGGGGGGGCTATACAATGAGCAGTTCTTC.

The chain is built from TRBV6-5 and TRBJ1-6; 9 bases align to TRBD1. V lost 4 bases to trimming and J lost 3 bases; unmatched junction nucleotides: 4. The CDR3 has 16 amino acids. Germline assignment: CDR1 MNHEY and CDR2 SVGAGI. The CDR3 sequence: CASSWDRDYYNSPLHF. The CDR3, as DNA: TGTGCCAGCAGTTGGGACAGGGACTACTATAATTCACCCCTCCACTTT.

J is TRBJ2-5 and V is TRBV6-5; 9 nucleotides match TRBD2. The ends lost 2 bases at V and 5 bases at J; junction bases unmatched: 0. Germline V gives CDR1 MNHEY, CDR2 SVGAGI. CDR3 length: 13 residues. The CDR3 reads CASSYSGRETQYF. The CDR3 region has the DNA TGTGCCAGCAGTTACAGCGGGAGGGAGACCCAGTACTTC.

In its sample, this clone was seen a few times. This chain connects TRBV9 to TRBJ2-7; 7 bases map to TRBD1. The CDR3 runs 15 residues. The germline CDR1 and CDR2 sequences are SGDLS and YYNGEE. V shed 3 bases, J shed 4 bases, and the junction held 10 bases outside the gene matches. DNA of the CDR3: TGTGCCAGCAGCGGAAGCCGGGACAGAATGTACGAGCAGTACTTC. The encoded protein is CASSGSRDRMYEQYF.

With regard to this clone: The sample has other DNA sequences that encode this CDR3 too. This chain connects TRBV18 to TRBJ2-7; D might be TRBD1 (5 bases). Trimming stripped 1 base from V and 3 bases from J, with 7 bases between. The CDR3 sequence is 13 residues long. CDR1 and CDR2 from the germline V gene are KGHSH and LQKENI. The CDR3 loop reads CASSPRQGYEQYF. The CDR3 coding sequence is TGTGCCAGCTCACCACGCCAGGGCTACGAGCAGTACTTC. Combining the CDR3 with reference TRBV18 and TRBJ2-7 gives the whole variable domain NAGVMQNPRHLVRRRGQEARLRCSPMKGHSHVYWYRQLPEEGLKFMVYLQKENIIDESGMPKERFSAEFPKEGPSILRIQQVVRGDSAAYFCASSPRQGYEQYFGPGTRLTVT.

DNA of the CDR3: TGCGCCAGCAGCTTAATCGAGTCCGGGGAGCTGTTTTTT. It codes for CASSLIESGELFF. The chain is built from TRBV5-1 and TRBJ2-2, with D hard to call. The CDR3 runs 13 residues. The V end lost 2 bases, the J end lost 6 bases, and 8 bases lay between the germline ends. Germline assignment: CDR1 SGHRS and CDR2 YFSETQ. Full variable domain (outside the CDR3, taken from reference TRBV5-1 and TRBJ2-2): KAGVTQTPRYLIKTRGQQVTLSCSPISGHRSVSWYQQTPGQGLQFLFEYFSETQRNKGNFPGRFSGRQFSNSRSEMNVSTLELGDSALYLCASSLIESGELFFGEGSRLTVL.

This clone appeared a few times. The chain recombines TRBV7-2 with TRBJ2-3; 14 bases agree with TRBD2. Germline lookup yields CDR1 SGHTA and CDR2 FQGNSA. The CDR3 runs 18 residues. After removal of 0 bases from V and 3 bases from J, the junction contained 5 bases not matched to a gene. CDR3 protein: CASSLAGTSGRVTDTQYF. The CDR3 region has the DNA TGTGCCAGCAGCTTAGCGGGGACTAGCGGGAGAGTTACAGATACGCAGTATTTT.

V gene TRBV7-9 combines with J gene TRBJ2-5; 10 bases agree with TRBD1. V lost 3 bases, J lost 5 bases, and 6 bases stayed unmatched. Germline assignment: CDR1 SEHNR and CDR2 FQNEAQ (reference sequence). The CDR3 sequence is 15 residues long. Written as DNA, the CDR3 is TGTGCCAGCAGCTTGACAGGGGGCTTCGGGGAGACCCAGTACTTC. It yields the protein CASSLTGGFGETQYF.

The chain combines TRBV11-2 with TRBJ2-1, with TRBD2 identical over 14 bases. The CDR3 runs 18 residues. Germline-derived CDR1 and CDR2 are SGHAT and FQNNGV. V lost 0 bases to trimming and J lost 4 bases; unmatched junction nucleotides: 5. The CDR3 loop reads CASSLDGGTSGRYNEQFF. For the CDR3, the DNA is TGTGCCAGCAGCTTAGATGGAGGGACTAGCGGGAGATACAATGAGCAGTTCTTC.

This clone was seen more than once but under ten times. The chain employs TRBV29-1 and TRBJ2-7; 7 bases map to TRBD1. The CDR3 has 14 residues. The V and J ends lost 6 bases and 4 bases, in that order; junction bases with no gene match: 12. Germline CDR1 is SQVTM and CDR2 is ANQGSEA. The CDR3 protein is CSVRMTGSRYEQYF. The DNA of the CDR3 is TGCAGCGTGAGGATGACAGGGTCTCGTTACGAGCAGTACTTC.

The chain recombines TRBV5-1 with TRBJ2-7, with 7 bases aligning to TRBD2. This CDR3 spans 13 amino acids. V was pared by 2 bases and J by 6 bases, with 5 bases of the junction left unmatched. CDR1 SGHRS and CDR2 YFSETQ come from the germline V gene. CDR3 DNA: TGCGCCAGCAGCTTCAGACTAGCTGGCGAGCAGTACTTC. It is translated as CASSFRLAGEQYF.

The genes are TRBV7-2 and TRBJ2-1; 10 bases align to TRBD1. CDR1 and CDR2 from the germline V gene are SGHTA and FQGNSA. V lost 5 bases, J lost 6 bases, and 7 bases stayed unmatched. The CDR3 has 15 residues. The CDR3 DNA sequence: TGTGCCAGCAGCATTCCGGGACAGGGGCTCAATGAGCAGTTCTTC. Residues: CASSIPGQGLNEQFF.

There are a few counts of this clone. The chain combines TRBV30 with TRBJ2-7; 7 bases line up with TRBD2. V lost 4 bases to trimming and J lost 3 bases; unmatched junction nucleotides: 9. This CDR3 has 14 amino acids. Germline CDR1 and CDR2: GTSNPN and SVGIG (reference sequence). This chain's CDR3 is CAWKNSGPFYEQYF. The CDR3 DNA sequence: TGTGCCTGGAAAAATAGCGGGCCTTTCTACGAGCAGTACTTC.

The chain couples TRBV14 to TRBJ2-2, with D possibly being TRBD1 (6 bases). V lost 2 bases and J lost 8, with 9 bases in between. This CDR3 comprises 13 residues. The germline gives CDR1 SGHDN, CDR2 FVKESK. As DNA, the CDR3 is TGTGCCAGCAGCCAAAACAGGGCTGGGGAGCTGTTTTTT. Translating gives CASSQNRAGELFF.

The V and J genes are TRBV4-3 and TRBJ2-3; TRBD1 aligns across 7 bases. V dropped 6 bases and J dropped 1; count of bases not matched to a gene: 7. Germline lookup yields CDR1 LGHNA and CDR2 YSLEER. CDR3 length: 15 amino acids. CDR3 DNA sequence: TGCGCCAGCAGAGCACAGGGGTGGGGCACAGATACGCAGTATTTT. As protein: CASRAQGWGTDTQYF.

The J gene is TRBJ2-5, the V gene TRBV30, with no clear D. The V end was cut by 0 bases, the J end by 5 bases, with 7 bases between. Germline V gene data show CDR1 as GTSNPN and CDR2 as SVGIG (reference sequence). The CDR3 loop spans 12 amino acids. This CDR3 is CAWSVDSETQYF. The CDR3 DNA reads TGTGCCTGGAGTGTGGATAGCGAGACCCAGTACTTC.